These 28 T cell receptor beta chains originate from one sample sequenced in a study of cytomegalovirus exposure and HLA in healthy donors. Primers: 60 Vbeta forward and 13 Jbeta reverse. The method was immunoSEQ multiplex PCR; TCRdb's version includes in-frame clones alone and lacks a portion of them. Of approximately 190,000 clones in the sample, 80% were seen once. Source material: PBMCs. These receptors originate from a middle-aged man in good health and CMV-seropositive.

In this sample, this clone turned up a few times. The gene calls are TRBV5-4 and TRBJ1-1; D unclear. Trimming cost V 2 bases and J 1 base, with 9 bases left between them. This CDR3 has 14 amino acids. CDR1 and CDR2 from the germline V gene are SGHNT and YYREEE (reference sequence). The CDR3 DNA is TGTGCCAGCAGCTTAAGTTACGGGAACACTGAAGCTTTCTTT. Protein sequence: CASSLSYGNTEAFF.

The chain uses TRBV5-6 and TRBJ1-5, with 10 bases aligning to TRBD1. This CDR3 is 18 amino acids long. V trimming: 4 bases; J trimming: 1 base; junction bases outside the gene matches: 11. The germline V gene has CDR1 SGHDT and CDR2 YYEEEE. The CDR3 DNA is TGTGCCAGCAGCCGGGGGGACAGGGGAACGGTGAGCAATCAGCCCCAGCATTTT. This translates into CASSRGDRGTVSNQPQHF.

The chain has TRBV4-3 and TRBJ1-5; D is unresolved. This CDR3 contains 14 residues. V was trimmed by 0 bases and J by 7 bases, leaving 10 bases between them. Per germline, CDR1 LGHNA and CDR2 YSLEER. In DNA, the CDR3 is TGCGCCAGCAGCCAAGATGGCGGGGAACAGCCCCAGCATTTT. This encodes CASSQDGGEQPQHF.

This clone showed up just once. The V gene is TRBV11-2, the J gene TRBJ2-1; 11 bases are a match to TRBD2. Per germline, CDR1 SGHAT and CDR2 FQNNGV. The V gene end was trimmed by 1 base and the J gene end by 0 bases; junction bases not matched to a gene: 5. This CDR3 is 18 amino acids long. CDR3 sequence: CASSLALAGAPSYNEQFF. The CDR3, as DNA: TGTGCCAGCAGCTTAGCACTAGCGGGGGCTCCCTCCTACAATGAGCAGTTCTTC.

V is TRBV29-1 and J is TRBJ1-2; perhaps TRBD1 as D (5 bases). The CDR3 has 11 amino acids. The germline V and J ends were trimmed by 3 bases and 8 bases, with 10 bases remaining between them. Germline V gene lookup returns CDR1 SQVTM and CDR2 ANQGSEA. CDR3 nucleotides: TGCAGCGTTGACTGGGGCGCGGGCTACACCTTC. It codes for CSVDWGAGYTF.

V is TRBV7-9 and J is TRBJ1-2, with D unresolved. Germline CDR1 and CDR2: SEHNR and FQNEAQ (reference sequence). The CDR3 sequence is 14 residues long. Trimming pared 1 base from V and 4 bases from J, leaving 10 bases between. The CDR3 DNA follows: TGTGCCAGCAGCTTAGGAGGGCCGAGCTATGGCTACACCTTC. It yields the protein CASSLGGPSYGYTF. The full variable domain, rest sourced from reference TRBV7-9 and TRBJ1-2, is DTGVSQNPRHKITKRGQNVTFRCDPISEHNRLYWYRQTLGQGPEFLTYFQNEAQLEKSRLLSDRFSAERPKGSFSTLEIQRTEQGDSAMYLCASSLGGPSYGYTFGSGTRLTVV.

The table lists this clone with a few counts. The chain employs TRBV6-6 and TRBJ2-7, with a weak D call TRBD1 (5 bases). The CDR3 is 13 residues long. V was pared by 4 bases and J by 6 bases, with 13 bases between. The germline gives CDR1 MNHNY, CDR2 SVGAGI (reference sequence). The CDR3 here is CASSSDSLLEQYF. CDR3 sequence (DNA): TGTGCCAGCAGTTCCGACAGTCTGCTCGAGCAGTACTTC.

This clone was seen just once. This chain uses TRBV25-1 with TRBJ1-5, with TRBD1 matching over 7 bases. V gave up 3 bases and J gave up 1 base; unmatched junction bases: 0. The V gene's germline CDR1 is MGHDK and CDR2 SYGVNS. The CDR3 sequence is 14 residues long. DNA of the CDR3: TGTGCCAGCAGTGAGGGACAGAGCAATCAGCCCCAGCATTTT. This translates into CASSEGQSNQPQHF.

The V and J genes are TRBV19 and TRBJ1-2; 8 bases align to TRBD1. Losses at the gene ends were 3 bases for V and 8 bases for J; bases not matched to a gene: 2. The CDR3 consists of 12 residues. Germline CDR1 and CDR2: LNHDA and SQIVND (reference sequence). CDR3 in DNA: TGTGCCAGTAGTATCGACAGGGGCGGCTACACCTTC. This translates into CASSIDRGGYTF.

The chain links TRBV6-6 to TRBJ1-2; 7 bases are a match to TRBD1. Trimming at V came to 5 bases and at J to 4 bases, leaving 4 bases not matched to a gene. Germline-derived CDR1 and CDR2 are MNHNY and SVGAGI (reference sequence). The CDR3 consists of 13 residues. This CDR3 is CASSGTDLYGYTF. In DNA form, the CDR3 reads TGTGCCAGCAGTGGGACAGACCTCTATGGCTACACCTTC.

The chain links TRBV5-6 to TRBJ2-3; D is possibly TRBD1 (6 bases). The germline gives CDR1 SGHDT, CDR2 YYEEEE. CDR3 length equals 15 residues. V gave up 3 bases and J gave up 4 bases, with 15 bases separating them. In nucleotides, the CDR3 is TGTGCCAGCAGCTCCCCCCGGCAGGGGTCAGATACGCAGTATTTT. Protein sequence: CASSSPRQGSDTQYF.

The gene calls are TRBV7-2 and TRBJ2-7; 15 bases fit TRBD2. Unmatched junction bases numbered 5, after V lost 4 bases and J lost 1 base. This CDR3 contains 17 residues. Germline V CDR1 and CDR2: SGHTA, FQGNSA. The CDR3 region is CASSWTSGGAGSYEQYF. The CDR3 coding sequence is TGTGCCAGCAGCTGGACTAGCGGGGGGGCCGGTTCCTACGAGCAGTACTTC.

The rearrangement joins TRBV11-2 to TRBJ2-2; possibly TRBD1 for D (6 bases). The germline V and J ends were trimmed by 5 bases and 3 bases, with 13 bases remaining between them. Germline V lookup: CDR1 SGHAT, CDR2 FQNNGV. The CDR3 totals 15 residues. In DNA, the CDR3 is TGTGCCAGCAGCAGTGTCAGGGGTTACACCGGGGAGCTGTTTTTT. This codes for CASSSVRGYTGELFF.

This chain uses TRBV7-2 with TRBJ2-7; D gene uncertain. V was shortened by 3 bases and J by 2 bases, with 8 bases between the two germline ends. The germline V gene has CDR1 SGHTA and CDR2 FQGNSA. This CDR3 has 13 amino acids. CDR3 region: CASSFPGTYEQYF. The CDR3 DNA reads as TGTGCCAGCAGCTTCCCAGGAACCTACGAGCAGTACTTC.

The chain combines TRBV7-9 with TRBJ1-1; no firm D call. The CDR3 length is 16 residues. Germline CDR1 is SEHNR and CDR2 is FQNEAQ (reference sequence). The ends were cut back, 1 base at V and 2 bases at J, with 14 bases in the middle. The CDR3 protein is CASSLGLGSGNTEAFF. The DNA of the CDR3 is TGTGCCAGCAGCTTAGGTCTGGGCAGTGGTAACACTGAAGCTTTCTTT. The full variable domain, in which reference TRBV7-9 and TRBJ1-1 provide the parts outside the CDR3, is DTGVSQNPRHKITKRGQNVTFRCDPISEHNRLYWYRQTLGQGPEFLTYFQNEAQLEKSRLLSDRFSAERPKGSFSTLEIQRTEQGDSAMYLCASSLGLGSGNTEAFFGQGTRLTVV.

V usage is TRBV28 and J usage is TRBJ2-1, with 9 bases that match TRBD1. The germline V gene has CDR1 MDHEN and CDR2 SYDVKM. V was pared by 1 base and J by 4 bases, with 5 bases of the junction left unmatched. CDR3 length equals 16 residues. The CDR3 protein is CASSLLGDRDYNEQFF. In DNA, the CDR3 is TGTGCCAGCAGTTTATTAGGGGACAGGGATTACAATGAGCAGTTCTTC.

The gene calls are TRBV6-5 and TRBJ2-7; 7 bases map to TRBD2. The J segment lost 6 bases and the V segment lost 7 bases, leaving 12 bases of the junction unmatched. Germline CDR1 is MNHEY and CDR2 is SVGAGI. The CDR3 is 14 residues long. CDR3 nucleotides: TGTGCCAGCATCAAGAGCGGGAAAAGCGGCGAGCAGTACTTC. This codes for CASIKSGKSGEQYF.

The chain combines TRBV5-6 with TRBJ2-7; 7 bases agree with TRBD1. With 1 base clipped from V and 5 bases from J, the junction kept 12 bases outside the gene matches. Germline CDR1 SGHDT, CDR2 YYEEEE. The CDR3 runs to 16 residues. CDR3 coding DNA: TGTGCCAGCAGCTTGACAGGGGAGATAATCGAGGACGAGCAGTACTTC. Translating it yields CASSLTGEIIEDEQYF.

This clone has only a few counts. J is TRBJ1-1 and V is TRBV7-9; D is possibly TRBD1 (5 bases). CDR1 and CDR2 from the germline V gene are SEHNR and FQNEAQ (reference sequence). The V and J ends lost 7 bases and 3 bases respectively, with 18 bases between them. This CDR3 spans 15 amino acids. CDR3: CASNIGHPGDTEAFF. The CDR3 nucleotides read TGTGCCAGCAACATAGGTCACCCGGGGGACACTGAAGCTTTCTTT.

The rearrangement links TRBV7-2 to TRBJ2-7, with 8 bases fitting TRBD2. The CDR3 consists of 14 residues. The V segment lost 1 base and the J segment 7 bases; nucleotides outside the gene matches: 6. The germline CDR1 and CDR2 sequences are SGHTA and FQGNSA. This chain's CDR3 is CASSLGRGGVEQYF. In nucleotides, the CDR3 is TGTGCCAGCAGCTTAGGACGGGGGGGCGTGGAGCAGTACTTC.

V and J are TRBV18 and TRBJ2-5; 8 bases fit TRBD1. TRBJ2-7 matches the DNA end more closely, so the J call is doubtful. The CDR3 covers 17 residues. The germline V gene encodes CDR1 KGHSH and CDR2 LQKENI. CDR3 region: CASSPYTGTGTLYEQYF. In nucleotides, the CDR3 is TGTGCCAGCTCACCATACACCGGGACAGGAACCTTATACGAGCAGTACTTC.

The chain recombines TRBV7-3 with TRBJ1-5; TRBD1 agrees at 9 bases. Germline CDR1 SGHTA, CDR2 FQGTGA. CDR3 length equals 16 residues. After removal of 3 bases from V and 6 bases from J, the junction contained 9 bases not matched to a gene. The CDR3 DNA reads TGTGCCAGCAGCTTCCGAACAGGGGGCACCTGTCAGCCCCAGCATTTT. This translates into CASSFRTGGTCQPQHF.

The chain links TRBV19 to TRBJ1-1; D is uncertain. Germline V CDR1 and CDR2: LNHDA, SQIVND (reference sequence). The CDR3 totals 12 residues. The V gene lost 6 bases and the J gene lost 0 bases, with 5 bases spanning the gap. The CDR3 reads CASRQLNTEAFF. The DNA for the CDR3 is TGTGCCAGTAGACAGCTGAACACTGAAGCTTTCTTT.

This clone has only a few counts. The chain uses TRBV19 and TRBJ1-2; D may be TRBD1 (6 bases). Trimming cost V 4 bases and J 4 bases, with 13 bases left between them. The CDR3 contains 14 residues. Looked up from germline, CDR1 is LNHDA and CDR2 is SQIVND (reference sequence). DNA of the CDR3: TGTGCCAGTAGTAAGGGGGACCAGAGCTATGGCTACACCTTC. This codes for CASSKGDQSYGYTF.

This clone was seen more than once but under ten times. This chain uses TRBV6-1 with TRBJ1-5; 7 bases line up with TRBD1. This CDR3 contains 13 residues. V lost 10 bases to trimming and J lost 4 bases; unmatched junction nucleotides: 7. Looked up from germline, CDR1 is MNHNS and CDR2 is SASEGT. The CDR3 region has the DNA TGTGCCACCGGGACAGTGGGGAATCAGCCCCAGCATTTT. Translation gives CATGTVGNQPQHF.

This clone was counted once. This rearrangement joins TRBV2 to TRBJ1-2, with no clear D. Trimming cost V 2 bases and J 0 bases, with 10 bases left between them. From germline, CDR1 is SNHLY and CDR2 FYNNEI. This CDR3 region has 15 residues. In nucleotides, the CDR3 is TGTGCCAGCAGTGAACCCGGTAAAGCTAACTATGGCTACACCTTC. This codes for CASSEPGKANYGYTF.

J is TRBJ2-3 and V is TRBV5-1; perhaps TRBD2 as D (6 bases). The germline V gene has CDR1 SGHRS and CDR2 YFSETQ. CDR3 length: 15 amino acids. V was clipped by 5 bases and J by 2 bases, with 15 bases between them. The CDR3: CASSPWGVATDTQYF. Here the CDR3 DNA reads TGCGCCAGCAGTCCTTGGGGGGTGGCCACAGATACGCAGTATTTT.

The chain uses TRBV6-1 and TRBJ2-3, with 11 bases that match TRBD2. The V segment lost 4 bases and the J segment 7 bases; nucleotides outside the gene matches: 10. Germline V gives CDR1 MNHNS, CDR2 SASEGT. The CDR3 is made up of 16 amino acids. The CDR3: CASSAPIAGGLNTQYF. The CDR3 DNA is TGTGCCAGCAGTGCACCCATAGCGGGGGGGCTTAATACGCAGTATTTT.